This T cell receptor (beta chain) was sequenced during a study of blood T cell repertoires in COVID-19. V was clipped by 0 bases and J by 9 bases; unmatched bases: 4. The CDR3 runs to 14 residues. Germline V gene data show CDR1 as SGHAT and CDR2 as FQNNGV. Residents of about two dozen US areas, aged roughly 18 to 89 years, made up the participants. Per the authors' pipeline: For nucleated cells, counts were estimated from reference gene primer amplification. TCRdb's copy holds only in-frame clones and misses some; the assay was immunoSEQ multiplex PCR. V, J and clone size derive from that table, while D and trimming were established from the DNA sequence. Found here are more than 450,000 clones, roughly 90% of them singletons; the top ten hold roughly 0.7%.

V usage is TRBV11-2 and J usage is TRBJ2-1; 8 bases map to TRBD2. The TCR originated in a woman aged 18-29 years who had recovered from COVID-19. Specimen: PBMCs or T cells enriched from blood (not recorded which). CDR3 loop: CASSLDPGGGEQFF. In DNA form, the CDR3 reads TGTGCCAGCAGCTTAGATCCCGGGGGGGGTGAGCAGTTCTTC.